The 3 T cell receptor beta chains given below trace back to one sample, sequenced in a study of CD8 T cells in Susac syndrome. cDNA came from roughly 0.53 to 1 ug RNA primed by random hexamers. TCRdb used MiXCR to reprocess the immunoSEQ multiplex PCR reads, holding one entry per CDR3 protein. The sample holds under 300,000 distinct CDR3 sequences, 96% seen once. The source material was CD4+ T cells from PBMCs. The receptors were sampled from a human donor with Susac syndrome.

This chain joins TRBV29-1 and TRBJ2-2; D is undetermined. The V gene lost 3 bases and the J gene lost 0 bases, with 2 bases spanning the gap. Per germline, CDR1 SQVTM and CDR2 ANQGSEA. The CDR3 contains 12 residues. CDR3 in DNA: TGCAGCGTTGACCCGAACACCGGGGAGCTGTTTTTT. Translation gives CSVDPNTGELFF.

V is TRBV9 and J is TRBJ1-2; 7 bases match TRBD1. V was pared by 2 bases and J by 1 base, with 14 bases of the junction left unmatched. Germline V gene data show CDR1 as SGDLS and CDR2 as YYNGEE. The CDR3 is 18 amino acids. CDR3 coding DNA: TGTGCCAGCAGCGTCCACCCAGGGGGATCACTGAGTAACTATGGCTACACCTTC. It encodes CASSVHPGGSLSNYGYTF.

The chain employs TRBV11-2 and TRBJ2-1, with 15 bases fitting TRBD2. Trimming took 3 bases from V and 9 from J; bases not matched to a gene: 9. Per germline, CDR1 SGHAT and CDR2 FQNNGV. This CDR3 contains 17 residues. The CDR3: CASSLGTSGRTWGEQFF. For the CDR3, the DNA is TGTGCCAGCAGCTTGGGGACTAGCGGGAGGACTTGGGGTGAGCAGTTCTTC.